Within the sample, the clone carrying this T cell receptor beta chain is medium-sized. Its antigen is currently unknown. This CDR3 comprises 15 residues. Germline V gene lookup returns CDR1 DFQATT and CDR2 SNEGSKA (reference sequence). V lost 4 bases and J lost 6, with 19 bases in between. Treatment given: approximately 9-day PBMC culture with coronavirus spike peptide pools or control peptides (ViraFEST assay). This sample is drawn from a study of vaccination and CD4 T cells after COVID-19. Study-wide background: Between diagnosis and the drawing of post-COVID samples lay a median roughly 91 days (range 35 to 161). Stimuli were overlapping spike peptide pools of SARS-CoV-2 and three common cold coronaviruses (HCoV-NL63, HCoV-OC43, HCoV-229E). Collection of post-vaccine samples followed dose two by a median around 72 days, spanning a range of 14 to 241.

The Oncomine TCR Beta short-read assay was applied to DNA of cultured CD4+ T cells. TCRdb re-analysed the PCR reads in MiXCR, keeping a single row per CDR3 protein. The profile shows fewer than 4,500 distinct CDR3 sequences, 16% of them singletons. This sequence was found in a human donor who had recovered from COVID-19. Sequencing was performed on CD4+ T cells from blood, cultured in vitro. The rearrangement links TRBV20-1 to TRBJ1-5; D is possibly TRBD1 (5 bases). The CDR3 here is CSATDVGGGSQPQHF. CDR3 coding DNA: TGCAGTGCTACTGACGTCGGGGGTGGGAGTCAGCCCCAGCATTTT.